These 30 T cell receptor beta chains originate from one sample sequenced in a study of shared clonotypes between healthy human individuals. Repertoires were generated with immunoSEQ multiplex PCR, while TCRdb's copy carries only in-frame clones and drops some. The table includes about a million clones, 77% detected once. What was sequenced was memory CD4+ T cells from PBMCs. Subset meaning: CD45RA-negative fraction. The receptors stem from a man between 18 and 29 years old in good health. Some clones in this sample may be carry-over from other donors' samples.

The CDR3 bases are TGTGCCAGCAGTGATTTTTCTGAAGCTTTCTTT. The encoded protein is CASSDFSEAFF. This chain joins TRBV2 and TRBJ1-1; D not resolved. V lost 3 bases, J lost 6 bases, and 5 bases lay in between. This CDR3 has 11 residues. Germline loops: CDR1 SNHLY, CDR2 FYNNEI. Full variable domain (missing parts from reference TRBV2 and TRBJ1-1): EPEVTQTPSHQVTQMGQEVILRCVPISNHLYFYWYRQILGQKVEFLVSFYNNEISEKSEIFDDQFSVERPDGSNFTLKIRSTKLEDSAMYFCASSDFSEAFFGQGTRLTVV.

The V call is TRBV5-1, the J call TRBJ2-7; D is perhaps TRBD1 or TRBD2 (6 bases each). The germline CDR1 and CDR2 sequences are SGHRS and YFSETQ. There are 16 residues in the CDR3. Between the trimmed V and J ends, which lost 4 bases and 3 bases, there was a span of 20 bases. In DNA form, the CDR3 reads TGCGCCAGCAGCCCGGGGGACACTTCCCTCTTCTACGAGCAGTACTTC. This translates into CASSPGDTSLFYEQYF.

The J gene is TRBJ2-3, the V gene TRBV9; TRBD2 agrees at 10 bases. Germline lookup yields CDR1 SGDLS and CDR2 YYNGEE. The ends lost 4 bases at V and 2 bases at J; junction bases unmatched: 4. The CDR3 is 15 amino acids. This CDR3 reads CASSPTSGTTDTQYF. Here the CDR3 DNA reads TGTGCCAGCAGCCCAACTAGCGGGACCACAGATACGCAGTATTTT.

The chain combines TRBV28 with TRBJ2-7; tentatively, D is TRBD1 (5 bases). The CDR3 is 14 amino acids. Germline loops: CDR1 MDHEN, CDR2 SYDVKM. Trimming cost V 4 bases and J 3 bases, with 13 bases left between them. The CDR3 nucleotides are TGTGCCAGCAGTTCCTCGTCTGACAGCTACGAGCAGTACTTC. Protein product: CASSSSSDSYEQYF.

V and J are TRBV4-2 and TRBJ2-4, with TRBD2 matching over 7 bases. Germline CDR1 and CDR2: LGHNA and YNFKEQ. This CDR3 is 15 amino acids long. V gave up 7 bases and J gave up 0 bases; unmatched junction bases: 6. The CDR3 region has the DNA TGTGCCAGCACAACAGCGGGGCTAGCCAAAAACATTCAGTACTTC. Translating it yields CASTTAGLAKNIQYF.

There are a few counts of this clone. Other DNA sequences in this specimen translate into the identical CDR3. J is TRBJ2-7 and V is TRBV28; a weak D match, TRBD2 (6 bases). CDR3 size: 15 residues. Germline V gene data show CDR1 as MDHEN and CDR2 as SYDVKM. Trimming left V 5 bases short and J 0 bases short, with 14 bases between. As DNA, the CDR3 is TGTGCCAGCAGTCTCCGGGGGTCCCTCTCCTACGAGCAGTACTTC. Amino acid sequence: CASSLRGSLSYEQYF. Full variable domain (rest looked up from reference TRBV28 and TRBJ2-7): DVKVTQSSRYLVKRTGEKVFLECVQDMDHENMFWYRQDPGLGLRLIYFSYDVKMKEKGDIPEGYSVSREKKERFSLILESASTNQTSMYLCASSLRGSLSYEQYFGPGTRLTVT.

The gene calls are TRBV5-1 and TRBJ1-2, with TRBD1 as a possible D gene (5 bases). The CDR3 spans 14 residues. CDR1 and CDR2 (germline): SGHRS, YFSETQ. V dropped 4 bases and J dropped 7 bases, with 17 bases sitting between them. The CDR3 loop reads CASSVDGVGGGYTF. CDR3 DNA sequence: TGCGCCAGCAGCGTGGATGGAGTCGGGGGTGGCTACACCTTC.

The CDR3 sequence is CASSRMLLAAHEQYF. In DNA, the CDR3 is TGCGCCAGCAGCCGTATGCTATTGGCAGCCCACGAGCAGTACTTC. V and J are TRBV4-3 and TRBJ2-7, with D unresolved. This CDR3 has 15 residues. Germline-derived CDR1 and CDR2 are LGHNA and YSLEER. With 4 bases removed from V and 5 bases from J, the gap between germline ends came to 18 bases.

The J gene is TRBJ2-1, the V gene TRBV6-1; 11 positions agree with TRBD2. Unmatched junction bases numbered 11, after V lost 3 bases and J lost 7 bases. CDR1 is MNHNS, CDR2 SASEGT, per germline. The CDR3 sequence is 17 residues long. The CDR3 bases are TGTGCCAGCAGTGATGGAGTAGCGGGAGGGGTTCGGAATGAGCAGTTCTTC. Protein sequence: CASSDGVAGGVRNEQFF.

V is TRBV7-2 and J is TRBJ2-3; TRBD2 matches at 13 bases. The CDR3 spans 18 residues. CDR1 is SGHTA, CDR2 FQGNSA, per germline. V lost 4 bases and J lost 0; bases outside the gene matches: 7. CDR3 DNA: TGTGCCAGCAGCTCATACAGACTAGCGGGGGGAAGCACAGATACGCAGTATTTT. Translation gives CASSSYRLAGGSTDTQYF.

In this sample, this clone turned up once. The chain carries TRBV28 and TRBJ2-7; D may be TRBD1 (6 bases). The CDR3 totals 14 residues. V shed 0 bases and J shed 5 bases, with 11 bases lying between them. In germline, CDR1 is MDHEN, CDR2 SYDVKM. Here the CDR3 DNA reads TGTGCCAGCAGTTTATGGATGACAGGAAACGAGCAGTACTTC. Translating it yields CASSLWMTGNEQYF.

The chain employs TRBV28 and TRBJ2-4, with D tentatively TRBD1 or TRBD2 (5 bases each). Deletions cut 7 bases from V and 1 base from J, with 14 bases between. Germline CDR1 is MDHEN and CDR2 is SYDVKM. This CDR3 comprises 15 residues. The CDR3 loop reads CASTPTGQAKNIQYF. In nucleotides, the CDR3 is TGTGCCAGCACCCCTACGGGGCAGGCCAAAAACATTCAGTACTTC. Complete variable domain (other parts from reference TRBV28 and TRBJ2-4): DVKVTQSSRYLVKRTGEKVFLECVQDMDHENMFWYRQDPGLGLRLIYFSYDVKMKEKGDIPEGYSVSREKKERFSLILESASTNQTSMYLCASTPTGQAKNIQYFGAGTRLSVL.

In this sample, this clone turned up once. V usage is TRBV28 and J usage is TRBJ2-7; 7 bases align to TRBD1. The CDR3 is 16 amino acids. Trimming cost V 3 bases and J 1 base; bases outside gene matches: 9. Germline CDR1 reads MDHEN; CDR2 reads SYDVKM. The DNA for the CDR3 is TGTGCCAGCAGTTTGTTCACCGGGACAGCGTCCTACGAGCAGTACTTC. Residues: CASSLFTGTASYEQYF.

Of note for this clone: In the same sample, other DNA sequences code for this CDR3. This chain joins TRBV7-9 and TRBJ2-3; 7 bases are shared with TRBD1. The CDR3 extends over 15 amino acids. Germline trimming cut 4 bases from V and 2 bases from J; bases unmatched to any gene: 6. Germline V gives CDR1 SEHNR, CDR2 FQNEAQ (reference sequence). In DNA, the CDR3 is TGTGCCAGCAGCTCTAGACAGGGTTCCACAGATACGCAGTATTTT. Protein product: CASSSRQGSTDTQYF. The full variable domain, in which reference TRBV7-9 and TRBJ2-3 provide the parts outside the CDR3, is DTGVSQNPRHKITKRGQNVTFRCDPISEHNRLYWYRQTLGQGPEFLTYFQNEAQLEKSRLLSDRFSAERPKGSFSTLEIQRTEQGDSAMYLCASSSRQGSTDTQYFGPGTRLTVL.

Notes on this clone: The same CDR3 can be traced to other DNA sequences in this sample. The chain uses TRBV11-2 and TRBJ2-1, with a tentative D call TRBD1 (5 bases). The CDR3 totals 14 residues. The germline gives CDR1 SGHAT, CDR2 FQNNGV. Between the trimmed V and J ends, which lost 3 bases and 1 base, there was a span of 7 bases. CDR3 in DNA: TGTGCCAGCAGCTTCAGACAGTCCTACAATGAGCAGTTCTTC. Translating gives CASSFRQSYNEQFF.

This clone was detected only once. This chain joins TRBV7-8 and TRBJ1-2, with D maybe TRBD1 (5 bases). This CDR3 is built from 16 residues. The germline CDR1 and CDR2 sequences are SGHVS and FQNEAQ. V was clipped by 2 bases and J by 4 bases, with 17 bases between them. In DNA, the CDR3 is TGTGCCAGCAGCTTACCCTCCTCCGTGGGGGGCTATGGCTACACCTTC. Protein product: CASSLPSSVGGYGYTF.

Concerning this clone: At the DNA level, this CDR3 is encoded by other sequences in the same sample as well. The chain carries TRBV11-3 and TRBJ2-2, with D uncertain. V was trimmed by 5 bases and J by 0 bases, leaving 7 bases between them. Germline V lookup: CDR1 SGHNT, CDR2 YENEEA. The CDR3 runs 14 residues. The CDR3 sequence is CASSLRPNTGELFF. For the CDR3, the DNA is TGTGCCAGCAGCCTCCGCCCGAACACCGGGGAGCTGTTTTTT.

V usage is TRBV10-3 and J usage is TRBJ1-5, with a weak D call TRBD1 (6 bases). Trimming removed 2 bases from V and 5 bases from J, with 19 bases in between. Germline CDR1 and CDR2: ENHRY and SYGVKD. The CDR3 runs to 17 residues. The DNA for the CDR3 is TGTGCCATCAGTGAGAACTCCCAGGGGCGGATAGATCAGCCCCAGCATTTT. As protein: CAISENSQGRIDQPQHF.

The chain recombines TRBV2 with TRBJ2-3; D perhaps matches TRBD1 (6 bases). Germline-derived CDR1 and CDR2 are SNHLY and FYNNEI. The V gene lost 6 bases and the J gene lost 2 bases, with 18 bases spanning the gap. There are 16 residues in the CDR3. The CDR3 here is CASSLTGGSHTDTQYF. The CDR3 coding sequence is TGTGCCAGCAGCCTGACAGGCGGGTCTCACACAGATACGCAGTATTTT.

V gene TRBV15 combines with J gene TRBJ1-4, with D maybe TRBD1 (5 bases). V was trimmed by 1 base and J by 0 bases, leaving 9 bases between them. The CDR3 runs 16 residues. Germline V gives CDR1 LNHNV, CDR2 YYDKDF (reference sequence). CDR3 DNA: TGTGCCACCAGCAGAGGACAGCCTGCAACTAATGAAAAACTGTTTTTT. Its translation is CATSRGQPATNEKLFF.

The rearrangement uses TRBV4-2 and TRBJ2-1, with 8 bases aligning to TRBD1. The V segment lost 3 bases and the J segment 7 bases; nucleotides outside the gene matches: 11. Germline lookup yields CDR1 LGHNA and CDR2 YNFKEQ. The CDR3 runs to 16 residues. CDR3 amino acids: CASSQPGTGRMNEQFF. For the CDR3, the DNA is TGTGCCAGCAGCCAGCCGGGGACAGGAAGGATGAATGAGCAGTTCTTC.

This clone was found once. This chain joins TRBV10-2 and TRBJ2-1; TRBD2 aligns across 10 bases. This CDR3 is built from 17 residues. Germline V gives CDR1 WSHSY, CDR2 SAAADI. Unmatched junction bases numbered 18, after V lost 8 bases and J lost 8 bases. Here the CDR3 DNA reads TGCGCCAGCGGATCGGCAGGAAGCGGGAGGGCCTCAGATGAGCAGTTCTTC. It is translated as CASGSAGSGRASDEQFF.

Concerning this clone: The same CDR3 also results from other DNA sequences found in this sample. The chain recombines TRBV5-1 with TRBJ1-4; 8 positions agree with TRBD1. Germline-derived CDR1 and CDR2 are SGHRS and YFSETQ. Trimming removed 1 base from V and 5 bases from J; junction bases left unmatched: 4. CDR3 size: 15 residues. The CDR3 loop is CASSLTGGENEKLFF. The CDR3 DNA reads as TGCGCCAGCAGCTTGACAGGGGGTGAAAATGAAAAACTGTTTTTT.

The chain carries TRBV7-3 and TRBJ2-1; D ambiguous. This CDR3 contains 16 residues. Germline V CDR1 and CDR2: SGHTA, FQGTGA. Trimming pared 1 base from V and 8 bases from J, leaving 18 bases between. The CDR3 DNA reads TGTGCCAGCAGCTTAAGCGTGAATCTCCGAAGCGATGAGCAGTTCTTC. Protein sequence: CASSLSVNLRSDEQFF.

The chain is built from TRBV5-1 and TRBJ2-1; 11 positions agree with TRBD2. CDR1 is SGHRS and CDR2 is YFSETQ in the germline V gene. V lost 4 bases to trimming and J lost 5 bases; unmatched junction nucleotides: 5. The CDR3 length is 15 residues. CDR3 coding DNA: TGCGCCAGCAGCCCGACTAGCGGGGCCAACAATGAGCAGTTCTTC. This encodes CASSPTSGANNEQFF.

The CDR3 here is CAWSGRTVSYNEQFF. CDR3 DNA sequence: TGTGCCTGGAGTGGGCGGACAGTCTCCTACAATGAGCAGTTCTTC. The chain recombines TRBV30 with TRBJ2-1; a possible D gene is TRBD1 (6 bases). Trimming left V 1 base short and J 0 bases short, with 10 bases between. Germline V gives CDR1 GTSNPN, CDR2 SVGIG (reference sequence). This CDR3 is 15 amino acids long.

The rearrangement links TRBV11-2 to TRBJ2-2; no clear D gene. The CDR3 consists of 13 residues. CDR1 is SGHAT, CDR2 FQNNGV, per germline. The V end lost 5 bases, the J end lost 2 bases, and 6 bases lay between the germline ends. The CDR3 DNA is TGTGCCAGCAGCCCCTCTAACACCGGGGAGCTGTTTTTT. It encodes CASSPSNTGELFF. Full variable domain (remainder filled in from reference TRBV11-2 and TRBJ2-2): EAGVAQSPRYKIIEKRQSVAFWCNPISGHATLYWYQQILGQGPKLLIQFQNNGVVDDSQLPKDRFSAERLKGVDSTLKIQPAKLEDSAVYLCASSPSNTGELFFGEGSRLTVL.

The chain couples TRBV6-5 to TRBJ2-7, with 7 bases lining up with TRBD1. Germline V CDR1 and CDR2: MNHEY, SVGAGI. The CDR3 is made up of 15 amino acids. The V segment lost 5 bases and the J segment 2 bases; nucleotides outside the gene matches: 9. The CDR3 DNA reads as TGTGCCAGCAGTCACCTGGGGCAGGGGGCCTACGAGCAGTACTTC. Its translation: CASSHLGQGAYEQYF.

This chain connects TRBV30 to TRBJ2-5, with TRBD2 as a possible D gene (6 bases). The CDR3 sequence is 13 residues long. The germline V gene has CDR1 GTSNPN and CDR2 SVGIG (reference sequence). V lost 2 bases to trimming and J lost 4 bases, with 11 bases between them. CDR3 sequence reads: CAWSPFGGETQYF. CDR3 nucleotide sequence: TGTGCCTGGAGTCCTTTCGGGGGAGAGACCCAGTACTTC.

In its sample, this clone was seen once. The chain employs TRBV28 and TRBJ1-2; 8 nucleotides line up with TRBD1. Germline V gives CDR1 MDHEN, CDR2 SYDVKM. The CDR3 runs to 15 residues. The trim removed 5 bases at V and 6 bases at J, leaving 11 bases unmatched. Here the CDR3 DNA reads TGTGCCAGCAGTATTTTCCGGACAGGGATCGATGGCTACACCTTC. Protein sequence: CASSIFRTGIDGYTF.